The 30 T cell receptor beta chains below were found in one sample sequenced in a study of blood T cell repertoires in COVID-19. The protocol was immunoSEQ multiplex PCR, while the TCRdb copy is restricted to in-frame clones and leaves out a portion. The sample gives approximately 150,000 clones, 85% of which show up once; around 8% is in the top ten. Input material: peripheral blood. The receptor source for this set is a woman older than 75 with COVID-19, enrolled during active disease.

V gene TRBV19 combines with J gene TRBJ2-5, with 7 bases fitting TRBD1. Germline V lookup: CDR1 LNHDA, CDR2 SQIVND (reference sequence). CDR3 size: 14 residues. V lost 6 bases, J lost 4 bases, and 8 bases stayed unmatched. This CDR3 reads CASSLTGNRETQYF. The DNA of the CDR3 is TGTGCCAGTAGCCTGACAGGGAATCGAGAGACCCAGTACTTC.

A remark on this clone: This could be a read error, since a much larger clone is one nucleotide away. This specimen includes other DNA sequences encoding the same CDR3. The V and J genes are TRBV5-1 and TRBJ1-1, with D tentatively TRBD1 (6 bases). Germline values: CDR1 SGHRS, CDR2 YFSETQ. V lost 0 bases to trimming and J lost 2 bases, with 8 bases between them. The CDR3 runs to 14 residues. The CDR3 DNA reads TGCGCCAGCAGCTTGGGGGACACCAACACTGAAGCTTTCTTT. Its translation: CASSLGDTNTEAFF.

The rearrangement links TRBV12-3 or TRBV12-4 to TRBJ1-4, with 8 bases matching TRBD1. J gave up 10 bases and V 7 bases, and 2 bases lay outside the gene matches. This CDR3 is built from 11 residues. In DNA form, the CDR3 reads TGTGCCAGCACCACAGGGGGAAAACTGTTTTTT. The encoded protein is CASTTGGKLFF.

The chain combines TRBV6-5 with TRBJ1-1; no clear D gene. Germline V gene lookup returns CDR1 MNHEY and CDR2 SVGAGI. V was pared by 6 bases and J by 2 bases, with 16 bases between. This CDR3 spans 15 amino acids. For the CDR3, the DNA is TGTGCCAGCAGGCCCAGGATCGGGAGAAACACTGAAGCTTTCTTT. Its protein is CASRPRIGRNTEAFF.

The rearrangement joins TRBV10-3 to TRBJ1-1; perhaps TRBD1 as D (5 bases). CDR1 and CDR2 from the germline V gene are ENHRY and SYGVKD. The V gene lost 2 bases and the J gene lost 4 bases, with 17 bases spanning the gap. The CDR3 length is 16 residues. The CDR3 is CAISEPGEGRPTEAFF. The CDR3 coding sequence is TGTGCCATCAGTGAGCCGGGGGAGGGGAGGCCCACTGAAGCTTTCTTT.

The rearrangement uses TRBV5-4 and TRBJ2-3, with D uncertain. The CDR3 spans 14 residues. CDR1 and CDR2 from the germline V gene are SGHNT and YYREEE (reference sequence). The V gene lost 7 bases and the J gene lost 2 bases, with 14 bases spanning the gap. The DNA of the CDR3 is TGTGCCAGCCCCACCGGAGATAACACAGATACGCAGTATTTT. It encodes CASPTGDNTDTQYF.

The V call is TRBV5-1, the J call TRBJ1-1, with D tentatively TRBD1 (5 bases). The V gene's germline CDR1 is SGHRS and CDR2 YFSETQ. The CDR3 is made up of 15 amino acids. The V end was cut by 2 bases, the J end by 1 base, with 12 bases between. For the CDR3, the DNA is TGCGCCAGCAGCTTCAGCGGGGCCGCGAACACTGAAGCTTTCTTT. It is translated as CASSFSGAANTEAFF.

The chain uses TRBV5-1 and TRBJ1-5; the match to TRBD1 covers 9 bases. The CDR3 length is 14 residues. CDR1 is SGHRS and CDR2 is YFSETQ in the germline V gene. V shed 4 bases, J shed 7 bases, and the junction held 6 bases outside the gene matches. The CDR3 region is CASSPGTGLQPQHF. The CDR3 nucleotides read TGCGCCAGCAGCCCGGGGACAGGGCTACAGCCCCAGCATTTT.

The chain links TRBV6-5 to TRBJ2-6; D gene uncertain. This CDR3 region has 14 residues. V was cut by 7 bases and J by 0 bases, with 7 bases left in between. Germline lookup yields CDR1 MNHEY and CDR2 SVGAGI. The CDR3 is CASIRSSGANVLTF. In DNA form, the CDR3 reads TGTGCCAGCATTCGGAGCTCTGGGGCCAACGTCCTGACTTTC.

This clone has only a few counts. The rearrangement links TRBV5-1 to TRBJ2-3, with a possible D match to TRBD1 (7 bases). Germline assignment: CDR1 SGHRS and CDR2 YFSETQ. This CDR3 is built from 16 residues. Trimming stripped 7 bases from V and 3 bases from J, with 21 bases between. The CDR3 loop is CASSLRGQGETDTQYF. In DNA form, the CDR3 reads TGCGCCAGCTCCTTACGGGGGCAGGGGGAGACAGATACGCAGTATTTT.

The rearrangement uses TRBV27 and TRBJ1-6; weak D call: TRBD1 (5 bases). V gave up 5 bases and J gave up 8 bases, with 13 bases separating them. There are 14 residues in the CDR3. Germline V gene data show CDR1 as MNHEY and CDR2 as SMNVEV (reference sequence). This CDR3 reads CASSTMGRDSPLHF. DNA for the CDR3: TGTGCCAGCAGTACTATGGGCAGGGATTCACCCCTCCACTTT.

V gene TRBV6-5 combines with J gene TRBJ1-5; 11 nucleotides match TRBD1. Trimming at V came to 6 bases and at J to 6 bases, leaving 7 bases not matched to a gene. This CDR3 is 15 amino acids long. Germline CDR1 MNHEY, CDR2 SVGAGI. The CDR3 DNA reads as TGTGCCAGCAGATCCGGGACAGGGGGTGGTCAGCCCCAGCATTTT. Its protein product is CASRSGTGGGQPQHF.

This clone was recorded only once. The genes are TRBV20-1 and TRBJ1-5; D uncertain. This CDR3 spans 14 amino acids. Looked up from germline, CDR1 is DFQATT and CDR2 is SNEGSKA (reference sequence). V was pared by 3 bases and J by 5 bases, with 14 bases between. The CDR3 here is CSASFGDRHQPQHF. CDR3 in DNA: TGCAGTGCTAGTTTCGGGGATCGGCATCAGCCCCAGCATTTT.

This clone was seen only a few times. The V and J genes are TRBV4-1 and TRBJ1-6; 7 positions match TRBD1. CDR1 and CDR2 from the germline V gene are MGHRA and YSYEKL. The CDR3 extends over 15 amino acids. V dropped 4 bases and J dropped 7; count of bases not matched to a gene: 7. The CDR3 spells CASSLDGTENSPLHF. The CDR3 DNA sequence: TGCGCCAGCAGCCTCGACGGGACAGAAAATTCACCCCTCCACTTT.

This chain uses TRBV7-6 with TRBJ1-6; the match to TRBD1 covers 7 bases. J lost 5 bases, V lost 6 bases, and 4 bases had no gene match. Germline V gives CDR1 SGHVS, CDR2 FNYEAQ. The CDR3 has 14 amino acids. DNA for the CDR3: TGTGCCAGCAGTTCCGGGACAGATAATTCACCCCTCCACTTT. Its translation: CASSSGTDNSPLHF.

This clone has just a few counts. V is TRBV2 and J is TRBJ2-4; the match to TRBD1 covers 8 bases. CDR3 length equals 15 residues. CDR1 SNHLY and CDR2 FYNNEI come from the germline V gene. With 6 bases clipped from V and 6 bases from J, the junction kept 10 bases outside the gene matches. CDR3 DNA sequence: TGTGCCAGCAGGAAGGACAGGGTCTTCGGAAACATTCAGTACTTC. Translation gives CASRKDRVFGNIQYF.

The chain recombines TRBV7-8 with TRBJ2-6; tentatively, D is TRBD2 (7 bases). CDR3 length: 18 amino acids. In germline, CDR1 is SGHVS, CDR2 FQNEAQ. The germline V and J ends were trimmed by 5 bases and 0 bases, with 17 bases remaining between them. DNA of the CDR3: TGTGCCAGCAGCCCCGCGGGGGCGCGGCACTCTGGGGCCAACGTCCTGACTTTC. Its translation: CASSPAGARHSGANVLTF.

The V call is TRBV6-5, the J call TRBJ1-2; TRBD1 might be the D (6 bases). Germline assignment: CDR1 MNHEY and CDR2 SVGAGI. The CDR3 spans 15 residues. The V end lost 2 bases, the J end lost 0 bases, and 10 bases lay between the germline ends. CDR3 coding DNA: TGTGCCAGCAGTTACACAGGGTTGGCTAACTATGGCTACACCTTC. Translating gives CASSYTGLANYGYTF.

The rearrangement joins TRBV12-3 or TRBV12-4 to TRBJ1-1, with D unclear. The CDR3 is 13 residues long. Between the trimmed V and J ends, which lost 1 base and 3 bases, there was a span of 6 bases. The CDR3 region is CASSLVGDTEAFF. The CDR3 DNA sequence: TGTGCCAGCAGTTTAGTCGGGGACACTGAAGCTTTCTTT.

The genes are TRBV13 and TRBJ2-4, with 7 positions matching TRBD1. V trimming: 5 bases; J trimming: 1 base; junction bases outside the gene matches: 2. This CDR3 comprises 14 residues. Per the germline V gene, CDR1 is PRHDT and CDR2 is FYEKMQ (reference sequence). The CDR3 here is CASSVQGAKNIQYF. For the CDR3, the DNA is TGTGCCAGCAGCGTACAGGGGGCCAAAAACATTCAGTACTTC.

The genes are TRBV12-3 or TRBV12-4 and TRBJ1-2; D possibly corresponds to TRBD1 (6 bases). The CDR3 sequence is 11 residues long. The V end lost 10 bases, the J end lost 5 bases, and 11 bases lay between the germline ends. The CDR3 nucleotides read TGTGCCACCTCCCAGGGGTATGGCTACACCTTC. It is translated as CATSQGYGYTF.

In its sample, this clone was seen once. The CDR3 is CASKTAGNTIYF. CDR3 nucleotide sequence: TGTGCCAGTAAGACAGCCGGAAACACCATATATTTT. The V call is TRBV19, the J call TRBJ1-3; the D gene is possibly TRBD1 (5 bases). CDR1 and CDR2 (germline): LNHDA, SQIVND (reference sequence). The V and J ends lost 7 bases and 4 bases respectively, with 8 bases between them. CDR3 length: 12 residues. Using reference TRBV19 and TRBJ1-3 for the parts outside the CDR3, the full variable domain is DGGITQSPKYLFRKEGQNVTLSCEQNLNHDAMYWYRQDPGQGLRLIYYSQIVNDFQKGDIAEGYSVSREKKESFPLTVTSAQKNPTAFYLCASKTAGNTIYFGEGSWLTVV.

CDR3 sequence: CASSFLPGTSGLDNEQFF. In DNA, the CDR3 is TGCGCCAGCAGCTTCCTCCCCGGGACTAGCGGTCTGGACAATGAGCAGTTCTTC. The chain combines TRBV5-1 with TRBJ2-1, with 11 nucleotides matching TRBD2. V gave up 2 bases and J gave up 5 bases; unmatched junction bases: 12. The CDR3 covers 18 residues. CDR1 SGHRS and CDR2 YFSETQ come from the germline V gene.

The V and J genes are TRBV14 and TRBJ2-1; D uncertain. The CDR3 totals 13 residues. Germline loops: CDR1 SGHDN, CDR2 FVKESK. The V end was cut by 0 bases, the J end by 13 bases, with 13 bases between. CDR3 DNA: TGTGCCAGCAGCCAAGATATCAGGTCCCCCCAGTTCTTC. Translated, it gives CASSQDIRSPQFF. Full variable domain (missing parts from reference TRBV14 and TRBJ2-1): EAGVTQFPSHSVIEKGQTVTLRCDPISGHDNLYWYRRVMGKEIKFLLHFVKESKQDESGMPNNRFLAERTGGTYSTLKVQPAELEDSGVYFCASSQDIRSPQFFGPGTRLTVL.

The chain couples TRBV5-1 to TRBJ2-2, with a tentative D call TRBD2 (7 bases). This CDR3 comprises 15 residues. Trimming removed 0 bases from V and 8 bases from J, with 14 bases in between. Germline assignment: CDR1 SGHRS and CDR2 YFSETQ. CDR3 sequence (DNA): TGCGCCAGCAGCTTGGCGGGGGGCGAGCCTGGGGAGCTGTTTTTT. It specifies CASSLAGGEPGELFF.

The chain couples TRBV2 to TRBJ2-7; D is possibly TRBD2 (6 bases). Trimming took 7 bases from V and 3 from J, leaving 13 bases between them. The CDR3 consists of 13 residues. The V gene's germline CDR1 is SNHLY and CDR2 FYNNEI. The CDR3 region is CASTGETGYEQYF. CDR3 nucleotide sequence: TGTGCCAGCACGGGGGAGACGGGCTACGAGCAGTACTTC.

CDR3 nucleotides: TGTGCCAGCAGCTTAGGGGCTTTCCACCCCTACAATGAGCAGTTCTTC. Protein sequence: CASSLGAFHPYNEQFF. V usage is TRBV11-3 and J usage is TRBJ2-1; unclear D gene. V dropped 1 base and J dropped 2 bases, with 12 bases sitting between them. Germline CDR1 and CDR2: SGHNT and YENEEA. The CDR3 has 16 amino acids.

The V and J genes are TRBV3-1 (or the pseudogene TRBV3-2) and TRBJ2-3; D possibly corresponds to TRBD1 (5 bases). Germline V gives CDR1 LGHDT, CDR2 YNNKEL (reference sequence). Trimming cost V 0 bases and J 2 bases, with 9 bases left between them. The CDR3 runs to 15 residues. The DNA of the CDR3 is TGTGCCAGCAGCCAAGAACGACAGACCACAGATACGCAGTATTTT. Translating gives CASSQERQTTDTQYF.

The chain is built from TRBV24-1 and TRBJ2-2; tentatively, D is TRBD2 (5 bases). The CDR3 length is 14 residues. Trimming took off 3 bases at V and 6 bases at J, with 10 bases between the two ends. Germline CDR1 is KGHDR and CDR2 is SFDVKD. The CDR3 spells CATSDTRVPGELFF. The CDR3 DNA reads TGTGCCACCAGTGATACTAGGGTACCCGGGGAGCTGTTTTTT.

The V and J genes are TRBV19 and TRBJ2-1; a possible D gene is TRBD1 (6 bases). The germline V gene encodes CDR1 LNHDA and CDR2 SQIVND (reference sequence). V was pared by 11 bases and J by 10 bases, with 15 bases between. The CDR3 runs to 11 residues. CDR3 sequence reads: CAPISGTEQFF. CDR3 in DNA: TGTGCCCCTATTTCCGGGACAGAGCAGTTCTTC. The whole variable domain, filled in from reference TRBV19 and TRBJ2-1, reads DGGITQSPKYLFRKEGQNVTLSCEQNLNHDAMYWYRQDPGQGLRLIYYSQIVNDFQKGDIAEGYSVSREKKESFPLTVTSAQKNPTAFYLCAPISGTEQFFGPGTRLTVL.